The sequence of this T cell receptor beta chain was determined in a study of early T cells in non-severe SARS-CoV-2 infection. Study overall: Sequencing used unsorted whole-blood bulk RNA, so chains lack pairing.

The CDR3 runs to 14 residues. The junction had 10 bases not matched to a gene; V was cut back by 6 bases and J by 8 bases. Unique molecular identifiers (one per individual cDNA molecule) were attached. Via MiXCR, TCRdb re-called the 5' RACE reads, giving one row per CDR3 protein. The table has tens of thousands of distinct CDR3 sequences, under 5% seen once. This clonotype appeared a few times. The antigen remains unidentified. Study-wide results and limits: Anti-spike CD8 specificities were favored by VDJdb matching, whose results missed private and CD4 specificities.

The sequence was collected from an adult who was a healthcare worker with PCR-confirmed SARS-CoV-2 infection or an uninfected control (not recorded which). Sequenced material: whole blood. The rearrangement joins TRBV12-3 or TRBV12-4 to TRBJ2-4; 7 nucleotides match TRBD2. CDR3 in amino acids: CASRPSGAEYIQYF. CDR3 DNA: TGTGCCAGCAGACCCAGCGGGGCAGAGTACATTCAGTACTTC.